This T cell receptor (beta chain) was captured by sequencing in a study of cytomegalovirus exposure and HLA in healthy donors. Study-level findings and limits: The dataset shows that most TCR sequences were rare, while some public TCRs occurred in many donors. Confirmation was obtained in vitro that three CMV-associated chains are specific for CMV antigens.

This clone was recorded a few times. Its antigen is undetermined. The donors were members of the roughly 130-subject validation cohort (separate from the approximately 730-subject first cohort). Generated by immunoSEQ multiplex PCR, the TCRdb table keeps only in-frame clones and is missing some. The sample has 200,000 to 250,000 clones, 80% to 95% seen once. The CDR3 is 15 amino acids. CDR1 and CDR2 from the germline V gene are LNHDA and SQIVND (reference sequence). The ends were cut back, 5 bases at V and 0 bases at J, with 11 bases in the middle. The clonotype comes from a woman under 30 in good health and CMV-seronegative. This rearrangement joins TRBV19 to TRBJ1-5; D is undetermined. What was sequenced was PBMCs. CDR3 in DNA: TGTGCCAGTAGTGTAGGGCAGGATAGCAATCAGCCCCAGCATTTT. Translating it yields CASSVGQDSNQPQHF.